The clone carrying this T cell receptor beta chain was seen ten or more times. As yet, its antigen is unknown. CDR1 and CDR2 from the germline V gene are KGHSH and LQKENI. Unmatched junction bases numbered 6, after V lost 3 bases and J lost 4 bases. CDR3 length equals 15 residues. TCRdb reprocessed the 5' RACE reads with MiXCR, giving one entry per CDR3 protein. The profile shows hundreds of thousands of distinct CDR3 sequences, approximately 8% of them singletons. This sample was included in a study of CD8 T cells in ankylosing spondylitis. Whole-study findings and limits: The disease-linked clones had a CD8+ phenotype and low blood frequencies. Apparently characteristic of ankylosing spondylitis blood was a TCR beta motif (roughly eight highly homologous variants).

The material sequenced was blood, either unsorted or a sorted T cell fraction (not recorded which). The gene calls are TRBV18 and TRBJ2-7, with TRBD1 identical over 10 bases. The receptor comes from a female donor with ankylosing spondylitis or in good health (not recorded which). The CDR3 DNA sequence: TGTGCCAGCTCACCTCCGGGACAGGGGTGGTACGAGCAGTACTTC. It is translated as CASSPPGQGWYEQYF.